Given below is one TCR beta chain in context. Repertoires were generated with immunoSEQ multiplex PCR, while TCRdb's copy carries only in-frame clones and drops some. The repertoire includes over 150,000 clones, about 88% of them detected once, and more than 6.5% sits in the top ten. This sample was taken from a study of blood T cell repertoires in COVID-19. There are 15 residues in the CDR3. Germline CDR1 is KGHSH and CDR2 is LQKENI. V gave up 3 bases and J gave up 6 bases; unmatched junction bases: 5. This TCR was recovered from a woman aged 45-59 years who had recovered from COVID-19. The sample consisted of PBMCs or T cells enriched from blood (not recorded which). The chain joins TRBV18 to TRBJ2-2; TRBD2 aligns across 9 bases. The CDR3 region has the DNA TGTGCCAGCTCACCTTTAGCGGGAGTCGCCGGGGAGCTGTTTTTT. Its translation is CASSPLAGVAGELFF.